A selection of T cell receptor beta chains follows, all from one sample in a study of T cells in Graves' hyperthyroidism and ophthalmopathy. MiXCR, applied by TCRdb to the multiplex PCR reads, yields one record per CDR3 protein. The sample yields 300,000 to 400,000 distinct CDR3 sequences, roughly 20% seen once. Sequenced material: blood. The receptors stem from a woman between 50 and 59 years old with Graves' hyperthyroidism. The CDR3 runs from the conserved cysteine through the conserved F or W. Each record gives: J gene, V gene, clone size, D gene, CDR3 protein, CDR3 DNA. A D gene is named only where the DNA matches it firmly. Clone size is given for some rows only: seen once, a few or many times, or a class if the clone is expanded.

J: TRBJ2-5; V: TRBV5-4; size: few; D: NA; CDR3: CASSPGPPGTQYF; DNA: TGTGCCAGCAGCCCCGGGCCTCCCGGGACCCAGTACTTC
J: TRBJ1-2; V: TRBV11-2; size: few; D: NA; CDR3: CASSDYAGDHGYTF; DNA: TGTGCCAGCAGCGACTATGCAGGGGATCATGGCTACACCTTC
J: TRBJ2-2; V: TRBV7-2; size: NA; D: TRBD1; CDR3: CASSFRDRPTGELFF; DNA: TGTGCCAGCAGCTTCCGGGACAGACCCACCGGGGAGCTGTTTTTT
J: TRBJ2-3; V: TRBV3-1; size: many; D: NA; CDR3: CASSFGPPYGMADTQYF; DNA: TGTGCCAGCAGCTTCGGGCCCCCATACGGGATGGCAGATACGCAGTATTTT
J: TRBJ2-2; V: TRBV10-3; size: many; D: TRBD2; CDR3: CAISEYAGVGGELFF; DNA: TGTGCCATCAGTGAATACGCGGGGGTTGGCGGGGAGCTGTTTTTT
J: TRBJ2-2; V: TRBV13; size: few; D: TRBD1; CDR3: CASSKIRGPGELFF; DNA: TGTGCCAGCAGCAAGATCAGGGGGCCCGGGGAGCTGTTTTTT
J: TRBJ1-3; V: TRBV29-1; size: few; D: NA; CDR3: CSVLDSSGNTIYF; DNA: TGCAGCGTATTGGACAGCTCTGGAAACACCATATATTTT
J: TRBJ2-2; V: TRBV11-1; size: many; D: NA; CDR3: CASSPRGVAAYTGELFF; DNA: TGTGCCAGCAGCCCGCGAGGGGTAGCGGCCTACACCGGGGAGCTGTTTTTT
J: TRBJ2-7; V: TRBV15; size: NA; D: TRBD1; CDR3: CATSFDRGPSYEQYF; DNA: TGTGCCACCAGCTTCGACAGGGGCCCCTCCTACGAGCAGTACTTC
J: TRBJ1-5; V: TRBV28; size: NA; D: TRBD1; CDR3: CASSEGQVYNQPQHF; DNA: TGTGCCAGCAGCGAAGGACAGGTTTACAATCAGCCCCAGCATTTT
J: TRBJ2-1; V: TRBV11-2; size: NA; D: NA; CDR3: CASSLDLGQGRNEQFF; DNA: TGTGCCAGCAGCTTAGATCTAGGCCAGGGAAGAAATGAGCAGTTCTTC
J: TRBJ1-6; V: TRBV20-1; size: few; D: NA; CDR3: CSAPVRAGNSPLHF; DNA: TGCAGTGCTCCCGTAAGGGCGGGTAATTCACCCCTCCACTTT
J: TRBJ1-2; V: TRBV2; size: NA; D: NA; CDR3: CASSGSGVGYTF; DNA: TGTGCCAGCAGTGGTTCAGGGGTAGGCTACACCTTC
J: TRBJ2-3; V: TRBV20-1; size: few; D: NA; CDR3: CSARDQVSTDTQYF; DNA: TGCAGTGCTAGAGATCAAGTCAGCACAGATACGCAGTATTTT
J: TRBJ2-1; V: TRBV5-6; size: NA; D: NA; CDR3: CASTLWGAWNEQFF; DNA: TGTGCCAGCACCCTCTGGGGGGCTTGGAATGAGCAGTTCTTC
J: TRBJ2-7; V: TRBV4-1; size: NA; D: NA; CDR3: CASSQGVAYEQYF; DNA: TGCGCCAGCAGCCAAGGCGTCGCCTACGAGCAGTACTTC
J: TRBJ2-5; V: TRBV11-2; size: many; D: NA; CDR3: CASSENRRETQYF; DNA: TGTGCCAGCAGCGAAAACAGGAGAGAGACCCAGTACTTC
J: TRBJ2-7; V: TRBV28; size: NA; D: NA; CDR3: CASSPIQGGGYEQYF; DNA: TGTGCCAGCAGTCCAATCCAGGGAGGCGGTTACGAGCAGTACTTC
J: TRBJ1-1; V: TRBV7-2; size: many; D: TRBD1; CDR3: CASSLVGTGSTEAFF; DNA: TGTGCCAGCAGCTTAGTGGGGACAGGTTCCACTGAAGCTTTCTTT
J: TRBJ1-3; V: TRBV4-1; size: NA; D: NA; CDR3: CASSQNLASGNTIYF; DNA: TGCGCCAGCAGCCAAAATCTGGCGTCGGGAAACACCATATATTTT
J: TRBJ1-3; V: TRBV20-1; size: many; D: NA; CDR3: CSARDGASGNTIYF; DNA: TGCAGTGCTAGAGATGGGGCGAGCGGAAACACCATATATTTT
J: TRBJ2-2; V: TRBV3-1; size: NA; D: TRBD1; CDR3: CASSQERGPNTGELFF; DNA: TGTGCCAGCAGCCAGGAGAGGGGGCCCAACACCGGGGAGCTGTTTTTT
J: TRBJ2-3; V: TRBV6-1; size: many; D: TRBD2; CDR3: CASSYTRGGRPDTQYF; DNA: TGTGCCAGCAGTTACACGCGGGGGGGCCGCCCAGATACGCAGTATTTT
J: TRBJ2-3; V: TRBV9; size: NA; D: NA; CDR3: CASSVGALDTDTQYF; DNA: TGTGCCAGCAGCGTAGGGGCTCTTGACACAGATACGCAGTATTTT
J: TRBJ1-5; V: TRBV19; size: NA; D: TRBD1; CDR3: CASSIGSQGMGSNQPQHF; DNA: TGTGCCAGTAGTATAGGGTCACAGGGGATGGGGAGCAATCAGCCCCAGCATTTT
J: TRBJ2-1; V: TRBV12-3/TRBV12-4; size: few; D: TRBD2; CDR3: CASSREGKAGGPDEQFF; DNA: TGTGCCAGCAGTCGAGAGGGGAAAGCGGGGGGGCCTGATGAGCAGTTCTTC
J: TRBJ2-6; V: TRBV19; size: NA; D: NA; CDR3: CASTTEGSGANVLTF; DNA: TGTGCCAGTACCACCGAGGGCTCTGGGGCCAACGTCCTGACTTTC
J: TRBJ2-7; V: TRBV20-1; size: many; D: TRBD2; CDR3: CSARSTSSGEQYF; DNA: TGCAGTGCTAGATCGACTAGCTCGGGCGAGCAGTACTTC
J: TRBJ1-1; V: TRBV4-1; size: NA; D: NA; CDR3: CASSQSITEAFF; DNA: TGCGCCAGCAGCCAGTCTATCACTGAAGCTTTCTTT
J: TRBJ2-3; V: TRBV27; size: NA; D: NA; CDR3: CASSWRGREDTQYF; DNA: TGTGCCAGCAGTTGGCGGGGCCGAGAAGATACGCAGTATTTT
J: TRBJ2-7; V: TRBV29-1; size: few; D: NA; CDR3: CSALGSSYEQYF; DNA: TGCAGCGCCCTCGGGAGCTCCTACGAGCAGTACTTC
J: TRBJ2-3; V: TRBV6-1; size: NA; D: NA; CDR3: CASSSVSRDTQYF; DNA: TGTGCCAGCTCCAGCGTTAGCAGGGATACGCAGTATTTT
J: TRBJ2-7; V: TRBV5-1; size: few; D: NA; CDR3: CASSLGGGQLYEQYF; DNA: TGCGCCAGCAGCTTGGGGGGGGGACAACTCTACGAGCAGTACTTC
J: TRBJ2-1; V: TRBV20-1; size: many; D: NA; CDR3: CSARDGTGEQFF; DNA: TGCAGTGCTAGAGATGGAACTGGTGAGCAGTTCTTC
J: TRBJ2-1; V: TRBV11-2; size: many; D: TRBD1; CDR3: CASSSGQGLENEQFF; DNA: TGTGCCAGCAGCTCGGGACAGGGCCTCGAGAATGAGCAGTTCTTC
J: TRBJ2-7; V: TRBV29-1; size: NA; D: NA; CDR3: CSVGGTSSYEQYF; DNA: TGCAGCGTTGGGGGCACTTCCTCCTACGAGCAGTACTTC
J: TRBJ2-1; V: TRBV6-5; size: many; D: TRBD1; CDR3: CASSSTGGPYNEQFF; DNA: TGTGCCAGCAGTTCAACAGGGGGCCCGTACAATGAGCAGTTCTTC